This TCR beta chain was recovered during a study of blood T cell repertoires in COVID-19. Study background: From the United States, Italy and Spain came samples of acute and convalescent COVID-19.

Authors' methods: Amplification of reference gene primers was used by the study to estimate nucleated cell counts. The method was immunoSEQ multiplex PCR; TCRdb's version includes in-frame clones alone and lacks a portion of them. V, J and clone size reflect that table, while D and trimming were determined from the DNA. Among approximately 230,000 clones listed, 80% to 95% were seen once. Each participant's cohort was designated according to participant-reported clinical history. V lost 3 bases, J lost 8 bases, and 18 bases lay in between. Germline CDR1 and CDR2: KGHDR and SFDVKD. The CDR3 has 15 amino acids.

This TCR was sampled from a young woman who had recovered from COVID-19. Material: PBMCs or T cells enriched from blood (not recorded which). The chain links TRBV24-1 to TRBJ1-2; the D is unclear. The CDR3, as DNA: TGTGCCACCAGTGATGCCGGGGAAGGCATGGGCGGCTACACCTTC. Translated, it gives CATSDAGEGMGGYTF.